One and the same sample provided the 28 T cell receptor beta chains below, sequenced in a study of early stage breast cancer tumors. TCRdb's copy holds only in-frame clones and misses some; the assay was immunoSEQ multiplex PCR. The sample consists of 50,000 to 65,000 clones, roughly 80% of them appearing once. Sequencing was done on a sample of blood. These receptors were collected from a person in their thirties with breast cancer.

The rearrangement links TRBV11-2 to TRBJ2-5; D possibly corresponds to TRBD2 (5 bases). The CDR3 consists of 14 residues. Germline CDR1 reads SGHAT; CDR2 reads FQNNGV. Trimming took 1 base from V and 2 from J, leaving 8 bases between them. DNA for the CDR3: TGTGCCAGCAGCTTAGTGACTACTCAAGAGACCCAGTACTTC. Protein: CASSLVTTQETQYF. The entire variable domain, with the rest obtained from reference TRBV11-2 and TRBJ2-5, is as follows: EAGVAQSPRYKIIEKRQSVAFWCNPISGHATLYWYQQILGQGPKLLIQFQNNGVVDDSQLPKDRFSAERLKGVDSTLKIQPAKLEDSAVYLCASSLVTTQETQYFGPGTRLLVL.

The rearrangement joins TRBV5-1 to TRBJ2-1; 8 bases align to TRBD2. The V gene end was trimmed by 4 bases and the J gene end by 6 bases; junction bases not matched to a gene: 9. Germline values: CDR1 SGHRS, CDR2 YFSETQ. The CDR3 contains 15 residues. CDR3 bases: TGCGCCAGCAGCCCACCGGGACTAGGGGGCAATGAGCAGTTCTTC. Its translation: CASSPPGLGGNEQFF.

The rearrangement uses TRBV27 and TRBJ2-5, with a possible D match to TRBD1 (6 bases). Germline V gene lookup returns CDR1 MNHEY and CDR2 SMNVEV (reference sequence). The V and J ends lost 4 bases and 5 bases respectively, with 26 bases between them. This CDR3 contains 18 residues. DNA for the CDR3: TGTGCCAGCAGTTCCTCATTTCCACATCAGGGGCCGAGGGAGACCCAGTACTTC. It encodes CASSSSFPHQGPRETQYF.

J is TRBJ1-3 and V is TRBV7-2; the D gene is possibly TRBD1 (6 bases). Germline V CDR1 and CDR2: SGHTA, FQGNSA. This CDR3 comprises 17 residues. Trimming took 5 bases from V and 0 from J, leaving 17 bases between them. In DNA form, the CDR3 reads TGTGCCAGCAGCCGGACGACAGGACCGACCTCTGGAAACACCATATATTTT. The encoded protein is CASSRTTGPTSGNTIYF.

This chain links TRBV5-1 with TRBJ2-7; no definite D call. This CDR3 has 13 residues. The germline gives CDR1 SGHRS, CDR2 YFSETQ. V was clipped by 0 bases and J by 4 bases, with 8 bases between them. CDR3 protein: CASSLAAEYEQYF. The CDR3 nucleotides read TGCGCCAGCAGCTTGGCCGCGGAATACGAGCAGTACTTC.

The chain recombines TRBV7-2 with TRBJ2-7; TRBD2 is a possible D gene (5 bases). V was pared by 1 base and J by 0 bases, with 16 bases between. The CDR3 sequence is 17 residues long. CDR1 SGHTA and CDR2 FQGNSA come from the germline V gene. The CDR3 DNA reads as TGTGCCAGCAGCTTAGGAGGGCGGCGACTTAGCTCCTACGAGCAGTACTTC. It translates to CASSLGGRRLSSYEQYF.

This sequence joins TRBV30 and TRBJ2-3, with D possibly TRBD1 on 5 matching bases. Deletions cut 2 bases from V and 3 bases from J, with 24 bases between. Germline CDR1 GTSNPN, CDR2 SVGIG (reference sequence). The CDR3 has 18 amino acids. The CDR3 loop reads CAWSSRDHSRRGTDTQYF. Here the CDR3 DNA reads TGTGCCTGGAGTTCACGCGACCACTCCCGAAGGGGTACAGATACGCAGTATTTT.

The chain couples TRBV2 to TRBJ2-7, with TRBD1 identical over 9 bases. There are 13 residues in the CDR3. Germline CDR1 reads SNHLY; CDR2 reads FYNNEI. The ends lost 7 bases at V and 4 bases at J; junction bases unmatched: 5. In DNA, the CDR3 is TGTGCCAGCATGGGACAGGGAAAATACGAGCAGTACTTC. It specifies CASMGQGKYEQYF.

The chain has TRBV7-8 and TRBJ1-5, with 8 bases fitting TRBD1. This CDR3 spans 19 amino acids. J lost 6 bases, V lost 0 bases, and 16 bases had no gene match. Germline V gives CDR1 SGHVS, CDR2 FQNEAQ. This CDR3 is CASSLAWGQATRGSQPQHF. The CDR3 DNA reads TGTGCCAGCAGCTTAGCCTGGGGACAGGCGACAAGGGGAAGTCAGCCCCAGCATTTT.

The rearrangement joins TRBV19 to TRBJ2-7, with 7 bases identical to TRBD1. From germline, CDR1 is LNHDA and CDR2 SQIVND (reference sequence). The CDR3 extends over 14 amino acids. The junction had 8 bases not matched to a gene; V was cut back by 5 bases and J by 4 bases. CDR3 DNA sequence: TGTGCCAGTAGTCCAACAGGGGAAGGGTACGAGCAGTACTTC. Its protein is CASSPTGEGYEQYF. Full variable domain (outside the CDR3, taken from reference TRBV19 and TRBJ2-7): DGGITQSPKYLFRKEGQNVTLSCEQNLNHDAMYWYRQDPGQGLRLIYYSQIVNDFQKGDIAEGYSVSREKKESFPLTVTSAQKNPTAFYLCASSPTGEGYEQYFGPGTRLTVT.

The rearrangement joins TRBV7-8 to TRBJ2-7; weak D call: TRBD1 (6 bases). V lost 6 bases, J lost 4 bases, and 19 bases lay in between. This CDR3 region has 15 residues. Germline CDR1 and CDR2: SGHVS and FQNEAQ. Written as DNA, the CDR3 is TGTGCCAGCAGTTTATCCCCGGCAGGGGTGTACGAGCAGTACTTC. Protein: CASSLSPAGVYEQYF.

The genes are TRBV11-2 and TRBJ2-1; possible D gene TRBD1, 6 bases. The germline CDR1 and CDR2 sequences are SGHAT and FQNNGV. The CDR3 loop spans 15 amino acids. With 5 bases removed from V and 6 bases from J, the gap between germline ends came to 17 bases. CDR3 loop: CASSASDRRGNEQFF. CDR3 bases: TGTGCCAGCAGCGCTTCGGACAGAAGGGGCAATGAGCAGTTCTTC.

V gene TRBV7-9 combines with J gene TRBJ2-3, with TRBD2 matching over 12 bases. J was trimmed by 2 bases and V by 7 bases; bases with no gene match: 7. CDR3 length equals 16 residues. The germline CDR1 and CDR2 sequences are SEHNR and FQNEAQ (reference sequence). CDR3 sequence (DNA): TGTGCCAGCAACGCGCTAGCGGGAGGGGTCACAGATACGCAGTATTTT. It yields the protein CASNALAGGVTDTQYF.

The CDR3 DNA reads TGTGCCAGCAGTGATCCCCGGGGGGGGAAGACTGAAGCTTTCTTT. Protein product: CASSDPRGGKTEAFF. This chain connects TRBV25-1 to TRBJ1-1, with a possible D match to TRBD1 (5 bases). The ends were cut back, 3 bases at V and 5 bases at J, with 16 bases in the middle. Germline CDR1 reads MGHDK; CDR2 reads SYGVNS. This CDR3 contains 15 residues. Full variable domain (missing parts from reference TRBV25-1 and TRBJ1-1): EADIYQTPRYLVIGTGKKITLECSQTMGHDKMYWYQQDPGMELHLIHYSYGVNSTEKGDLSSESTVSRIRTEHFPLTLESARPSHTSQYLCASSDPRGGKTEAFFGQGTRLTVV.

The CDR3 loop reads CASSIGREKAFF. In DNA form, the CDR3 reads TGTGCCAGTAGTATCGGCAGGGAGAAAGCTTTCTTT. The gene calls are TRBV19 and TRBJ1-1, with D possibly matching TRBD1 (5 bases). The ends were cut back, 3 bases at V and 9 bases at J, with 11 bases in the middle. Germline CDR1 is LNHDA and CDR2 is SQIVND (reference sequence). This CDR3 region has 12 residues. Looking up the rest from reference TRBV19 and TRBJ1-1 gives the full variable domain: DGGITQSPKYLFRKEGQNVTLSCEQNLNHDAMYWYRQDPGQGLRLIYYSQIVNDFQKGDIAEGYSVSREKKESFPLTVTSAQKNPTAFYLCASSIGREKAFFGQGTRLTVV.

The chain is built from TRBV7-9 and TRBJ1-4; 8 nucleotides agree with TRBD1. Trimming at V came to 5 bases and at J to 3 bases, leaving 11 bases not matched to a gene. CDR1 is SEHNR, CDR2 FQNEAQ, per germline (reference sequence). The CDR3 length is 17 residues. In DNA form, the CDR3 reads TGTGCCAGCAGCCCACCGACAGGGGAAGTAGCTAATGAAAAACTGTTTTTT. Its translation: CASSPPTGEVANEKLFF.

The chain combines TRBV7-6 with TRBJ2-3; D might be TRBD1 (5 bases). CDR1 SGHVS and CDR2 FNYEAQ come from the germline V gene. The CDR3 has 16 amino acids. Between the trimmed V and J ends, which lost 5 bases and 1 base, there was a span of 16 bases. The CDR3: CASSLIARGGTDTQYF. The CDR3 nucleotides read TGTGCCAGCAGCCTCATTGCTAGGGGTGGCACAGATACGCAGTATTTT.

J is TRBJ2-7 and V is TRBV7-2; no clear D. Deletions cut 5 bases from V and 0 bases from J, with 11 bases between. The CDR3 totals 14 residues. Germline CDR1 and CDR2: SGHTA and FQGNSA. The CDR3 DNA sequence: TGTGCCAGCAGCCCAAGTAGGCCCTCCTACGAGCAGTACTTC. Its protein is CASSPSRPSYEQYF.

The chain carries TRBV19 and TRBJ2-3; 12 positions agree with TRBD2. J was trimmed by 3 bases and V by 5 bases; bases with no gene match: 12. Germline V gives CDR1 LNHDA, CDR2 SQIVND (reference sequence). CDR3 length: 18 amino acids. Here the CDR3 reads CASSVRTSGKGRTDTQYF. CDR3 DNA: TGTGCCAGTAGTGTGAGGACTAGCGGGAAGGGGAGGACAGATACGCAGTATTTT. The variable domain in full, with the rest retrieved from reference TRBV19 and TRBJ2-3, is DGGITQSPKYLFRKEGQNVTLSCEQNLNHDAMYWYRQDPGQGLRLIYYSQIVNDFQKGDIAEGYSVSREKKESFPLTVTSAQKNPTAFYLCASSVRTSGKGRTDTQYFGPGTRLTVL.

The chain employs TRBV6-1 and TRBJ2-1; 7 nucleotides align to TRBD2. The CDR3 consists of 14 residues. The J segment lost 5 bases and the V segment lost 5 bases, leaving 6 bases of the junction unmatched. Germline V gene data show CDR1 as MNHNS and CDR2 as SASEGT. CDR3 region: CASSNRDYDNEQFF. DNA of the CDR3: TGTGCCAGCAGTAACCGGGACTATGACAATGAGCAGTTCTTC.

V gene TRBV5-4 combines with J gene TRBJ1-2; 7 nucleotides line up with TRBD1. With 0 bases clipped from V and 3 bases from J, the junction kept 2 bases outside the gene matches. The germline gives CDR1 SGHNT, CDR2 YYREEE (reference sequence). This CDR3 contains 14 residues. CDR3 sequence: CASSLVGQDYGYTF. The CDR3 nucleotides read TGTGCCAGCAGCTTGGTCGGACAGGACTATGGCTACACCTTC.

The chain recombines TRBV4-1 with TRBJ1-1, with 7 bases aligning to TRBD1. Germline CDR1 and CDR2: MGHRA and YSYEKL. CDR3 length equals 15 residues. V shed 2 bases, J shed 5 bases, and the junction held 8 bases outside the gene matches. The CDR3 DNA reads TGCGCCAGCAGCCAACCACAGGGGAGGGGGACTGAAGCTTTCTTT. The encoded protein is CASSQPQGRGTEAFF.

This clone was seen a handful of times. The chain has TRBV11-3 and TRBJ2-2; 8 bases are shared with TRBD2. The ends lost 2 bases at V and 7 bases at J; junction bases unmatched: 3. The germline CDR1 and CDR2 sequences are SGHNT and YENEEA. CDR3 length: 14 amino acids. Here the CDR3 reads CASSLNSGNGELFF. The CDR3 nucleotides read TGTGCCAGCAGCTTAAATAGCGGGAACGGGGAGCTGTTTTTT.

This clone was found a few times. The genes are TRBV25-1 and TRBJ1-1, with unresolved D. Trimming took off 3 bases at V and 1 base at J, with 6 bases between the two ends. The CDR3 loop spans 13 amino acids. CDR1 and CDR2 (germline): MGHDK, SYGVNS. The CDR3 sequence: CASSDYRNTEAFF. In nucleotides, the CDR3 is TGTGCCAGCAGTGATTACCGGAACACTGAAGCTTTCTTT.

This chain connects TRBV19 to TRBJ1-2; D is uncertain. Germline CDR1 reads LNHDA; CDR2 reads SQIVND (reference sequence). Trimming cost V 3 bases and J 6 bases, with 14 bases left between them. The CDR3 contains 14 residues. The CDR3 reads CASSIWVWVDGYTF. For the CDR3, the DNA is TGTGCCAGTAGTATTTGGGTGTGGGTGGATGGCTACACCTTC.

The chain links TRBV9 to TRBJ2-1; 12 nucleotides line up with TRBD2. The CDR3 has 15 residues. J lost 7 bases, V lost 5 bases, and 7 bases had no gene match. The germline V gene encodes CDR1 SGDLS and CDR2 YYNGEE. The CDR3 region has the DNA TGTGCCAGCAGTGAGACTAGCGGGAGTGATAATGAGCAGTTCTTC. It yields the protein CASSETSGSDNEQFF.

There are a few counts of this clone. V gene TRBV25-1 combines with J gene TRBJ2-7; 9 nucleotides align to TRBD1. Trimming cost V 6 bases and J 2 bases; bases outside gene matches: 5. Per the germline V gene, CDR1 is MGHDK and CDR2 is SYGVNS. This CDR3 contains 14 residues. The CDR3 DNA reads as TGTGCCAGCAGCGGACAGGGGATCACCTACGAGCAGTACTTC. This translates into CASSGQGITYEQYF.

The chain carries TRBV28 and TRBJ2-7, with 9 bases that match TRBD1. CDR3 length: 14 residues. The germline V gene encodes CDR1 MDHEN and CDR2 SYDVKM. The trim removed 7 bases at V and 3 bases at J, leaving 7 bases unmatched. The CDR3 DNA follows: TGTGCCAGCACCTGGCCGGGACAGGGCTACGAGCAGTACTTC. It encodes CASTWPGQGYEQYF. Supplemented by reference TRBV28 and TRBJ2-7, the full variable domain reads DVKVTQSSRYLVKRTGEKVFLECVQDMDHENMFWYRQDPGLGLRLIYFSYDVKMKEKGDIPEGYSVSREKKERFSLILESASTNQTSMYLCASTWPGQGYEQYFGPGTRLTVT.